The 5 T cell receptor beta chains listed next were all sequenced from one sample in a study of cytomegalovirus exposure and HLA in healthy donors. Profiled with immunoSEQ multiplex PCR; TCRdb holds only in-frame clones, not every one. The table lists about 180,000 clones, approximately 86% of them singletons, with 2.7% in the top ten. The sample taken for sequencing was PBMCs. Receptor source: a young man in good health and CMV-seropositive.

The CDR3 spells CASSQDLAGGSGYTF. In DNA, the CDR3 is TGTGCCAGCAGCCAAGATTTAGCAGGGGGAAGTGGCTACACCTTC. The rearrangement uses TRBV4-2 and TRBJ1-2; 7 bases fit TRBD1. V was clipped by 0 bases and J by 7 bases; unmatched bases: 8. This CDR3 has 15 amino acids. The germline gives CDR1 LGHNA, CDR2 YNFKEQ.

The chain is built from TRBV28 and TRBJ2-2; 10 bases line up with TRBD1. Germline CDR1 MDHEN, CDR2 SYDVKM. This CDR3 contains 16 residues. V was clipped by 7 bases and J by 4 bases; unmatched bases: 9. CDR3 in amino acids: CASNPDRGPGTGELFF. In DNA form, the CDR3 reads TGTGCCAGCAACCCCGACAGGGGGCCTGGCACCGGGGAGCTGTTTTTT.

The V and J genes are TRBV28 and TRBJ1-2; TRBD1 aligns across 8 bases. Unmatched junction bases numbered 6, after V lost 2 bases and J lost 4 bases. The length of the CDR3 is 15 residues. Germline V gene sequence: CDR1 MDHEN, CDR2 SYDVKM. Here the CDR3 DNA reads TGTGCCAGCAGTTTACAGGGGGCCGGACGCTATGGCTACACCTTC. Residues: CASSLQGAGRYGYTF.

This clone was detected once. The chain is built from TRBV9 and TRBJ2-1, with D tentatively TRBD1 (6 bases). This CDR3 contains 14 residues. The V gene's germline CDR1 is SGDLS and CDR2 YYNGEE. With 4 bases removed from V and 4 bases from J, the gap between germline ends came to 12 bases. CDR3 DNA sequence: TGTGCCAGCAGCCCCCAGGACAGTTACAATGAGCAGTTCTTC. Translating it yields CASSPQDSYNEQFF.

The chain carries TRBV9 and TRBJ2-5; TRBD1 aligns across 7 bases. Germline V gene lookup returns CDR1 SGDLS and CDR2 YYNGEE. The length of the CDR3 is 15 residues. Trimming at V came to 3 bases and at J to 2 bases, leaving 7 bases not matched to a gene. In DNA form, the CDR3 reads TGTGCCAGCAGCGCCCCGGGACAGACTCAAGAGACCCAGTACTTC. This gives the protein CASSAPGQTQETQYF.